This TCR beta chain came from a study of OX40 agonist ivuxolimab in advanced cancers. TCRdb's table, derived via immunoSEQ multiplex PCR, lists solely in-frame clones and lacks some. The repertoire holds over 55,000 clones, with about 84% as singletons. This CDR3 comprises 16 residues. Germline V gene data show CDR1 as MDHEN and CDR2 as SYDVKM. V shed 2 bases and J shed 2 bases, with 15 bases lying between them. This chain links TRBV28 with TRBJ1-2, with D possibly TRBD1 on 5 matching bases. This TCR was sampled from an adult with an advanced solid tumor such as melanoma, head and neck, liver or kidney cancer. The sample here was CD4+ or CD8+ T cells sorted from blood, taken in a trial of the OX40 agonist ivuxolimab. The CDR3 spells CASSLKGKRRNYGYTF. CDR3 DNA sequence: TGTGCCAGCAGTTTAAAGGGGAAAAGACGGAACTATGGCTACACCTTC.